This entry features one TCR beta chain sequence. The data originate from a study of blood T cell repertoires in COVID-19. Overall study context: Sites across the United States, Italy and Spain contributed samples from acute and convalescent COVID-19. The analysed material was cDNA or gDNA that came from T cells, B-cell-depleted T cells, or PBMCs.

The V segment lost 6 bases and the J segment 7 bases; nucleotides outside the gene matches: 7. CDR1 is SNHLY, CDR2 FYNNEI, per germline. The CDR3 contains 14 residues. Method: immunoSEQ multiplex PCR; TCRdb's copy keeps in-frame clones and lacks some. Here the sample spans around 220,000 clones, roughly 84% being singletons. The sequence came from a man aged 30 to 39 with active or convalescent COVID-19. The sequenced sample consisted of peripheral blood. This chain uses TRBV2 with TRBJ2-1; 9 bases are a match to TRBD1. CDR3 loop: CASSGDRVINEQFF. CDR3 nucleotides: TGTGCCAGCAGCGGGGACAGGGTAATAAATGAGCAGTTCTTC. Full variable domain (missing parts from reference TRBV2 and TRBJ2-1): EPEVTQTPSHQVTQMGQEVILRCVPISNHLYFYWYRQILGQKVEFLVSFYNNEISEKSEIFDDQFSVERPDGSNFTLKIRSTKLEDSAMYFCASSGDRVINEQFFGPGTRLTVL.